This passage covers 5 T cell receptor beta chains from one sample sequenced in a study of T cell responses to AZD1222 COVID-19 vaccine. Assay: immunoSEQ multiplex PCR; the TCRdb copy retains only in-frame clones and omits some. The sample shows 85,000 to 130,000 clones, about 89% of them seen only once. The sample consisted of peripheral blood, taken on day 0 of AZD1222 vaccination. Receptor source: an adult in good health.

The chain employs TRBV10-3 and TRBJ1-2; 10 nucleotides align to TRBD1. With 4 bases clipped from V and 1 base from J, the junction kept 12 bases outside the gene matches. This CDR3 contains 18 residues. CDR1 and CDR2 from the germline V gene are ENHRY and SYGVKD. The CDR3 protein is CAISGSVRDRGFNYGYTF. The CDR3, as DNA: TGTGCCATCAGTGGGTCCGTAAGGGACAGGGGATTTAACTATGGCTACACCTTC.

This clone was observed a single time. The chain combines TRBV10-2 with TRBJ2-6, with 9 positions matching TRBD1. This CDR3 is 18 amino acids long. The V gene end was trimmed by 6 bases and the J gene end by 2 bases; junction bases not matched to a gene: 11. Germline V gene data show CDR1 as WSHSY and CDR2 as SAAADI. CDR3 nucleotide sequence: TGCGCCAGCAGCCACAGGGGGCTCGGGGATCCTGGGGCCAACGTCCTGACTTTC. Residues: CASSHRGLGDPGANVLTF.

The V gene is TRBV27, the J gene TRBJ2-6; D is possibly TRBD2 (5 bases). Germline-derived CDR1 and CDR2 are MNHEY and SMNVEV (reference sequence). Trimming pared 6 bases from V and 0 bases from J, leaving 9 bases between. The CDR3 extends over 15 amino acids. CDR3 nucleotides: TGTGCCAGCAGACGAGACTACTCTGGGGCCAACGTCCTGACTTTC. Its translation is CASRRDYSGANVLTF.

CDR3 DNA: TGCAGCGGACAGGGGGGCCCTTTGAACACTGAAGCTTTCTTT. This codes for CSGQGGPLNTEAFF. The chain couples TRBV29-1 to TRBJ1-1; 9 bases are shared with TRBD1. The CDR3 consists of 14 residues. Germline CDR1 SQVTM, CDR2 ANQGSEA. V lost 7 bases to trimming and J lost 0 bases; unmatched junction nucleotides: 6.

The CDR3 loop reads CASSLYKLTGTGVYEQYF. DNA for the CDR3: TGTGCCAGCAGTTTATATAAACTAACCGGGACAGGGGTCTACGAGCAGTACTTC. The genes are TRBV27 and TRBJ2-7; TRBD1 matches 10 bases. CDR1 MNHEY and CDR2 SMNVEV come from the germline V gene (reference sequence). V dropped 1 base and J dropped 3; count of bases not matched to a gene: 12. This CDR3 is built from 18 residues.